This record covers a single T cell receptor beta chain. Per sample, a minimum of 6 million PBMCs were isolated. Combining a sample-barcoded 5' primer with a J-beta primer mix, a second PCR ran for about 6 to 11 cycles. MiXCR, run by TCRdb on the 5' RACE reads, gives a single entry per CDR3 protein. The table shows about 720,000 distinct CDR3 sequences, with 20% to 25% occurring only once. This record belongs to a study of blood T cells in healthy people across ages. As for the study in general: Template switching retrieved approximately one barcoded beta molecule for each two T cells.

CDR3 length: 14 amino acids. Germline CDR1 MDHEN, CDR2 SYDVKM. The sequence derives from a man between 65 and 85 years old in good health. What was sequenced was blood. This sequence joins TRBV28 and TRBJ2-7; TRBD2 aligns across 7 bases. The DNA end is a closer match to TRBJ2-1, so the J assignment may be wrong. The CDR3 protein is CASKRDSLNNEQFF. CDR3 DNA: TGTGCCAGCAAGCGGGACTCATTAAACAATGAGCAGTTCTTC.